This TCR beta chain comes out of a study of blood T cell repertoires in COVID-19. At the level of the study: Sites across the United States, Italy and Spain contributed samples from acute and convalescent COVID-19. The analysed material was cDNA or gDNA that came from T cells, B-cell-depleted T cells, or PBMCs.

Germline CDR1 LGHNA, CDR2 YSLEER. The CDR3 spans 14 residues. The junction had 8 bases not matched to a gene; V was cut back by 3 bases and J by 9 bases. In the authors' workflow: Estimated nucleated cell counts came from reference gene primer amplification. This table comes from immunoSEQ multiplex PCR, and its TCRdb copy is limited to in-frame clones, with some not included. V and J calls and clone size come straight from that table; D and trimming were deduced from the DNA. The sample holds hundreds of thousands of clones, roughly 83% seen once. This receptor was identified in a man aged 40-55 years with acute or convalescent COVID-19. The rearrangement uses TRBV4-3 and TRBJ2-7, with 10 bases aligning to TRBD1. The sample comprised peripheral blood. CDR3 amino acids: CASSQRTGGLVQYF. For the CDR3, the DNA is TGCGCCAGCAGCCAGAGGACAGGGGGGTTGGTGCAGTACTTC.